Listed below are T cell receptor beta chains from one sample, sequenced in a study of shared clonotypes between healthy human individuals. Repertoires were generated with immunoSEQ multiplex PCR, while TCRdb's copy carries only in-frame clones and drops some. The repertoire holds 2 million to 3 million clones, with over 85% as singletons. Material: naive CD4+ T cells from PBMCs. The receptors stem from a man aged 18 to 29 in good health. Some clones in this sample may be carry-over from other donors' samples. CDR3s include the opening cysteine and the closing phenylalanine or tryptophan. The D gene is left open where the match is weak. Part of the rows lack a size; the others show once, few, many or a class for expanded clones.

d_call	v_call	j_call	clone_size	cdr3_aa	cdr3_nt
.	TRBV28	TRBJ1-2	.	CASSPPGRDYTF	TGTGCCAGCAGTCCCCCCGGGAGGGACTACACCTTC
TRBD1	TRBV28	TRBJ1-1	.	CASRYTDRDYTEAFF	TGTGCCAGCAGATATACCGACAGGGATTATACTGAAGCTTTCTTT
TRBD1	TRBV4-3	TRBJ2-2	.	CASSQRNSLPGQTNTGELFF	TGCGCCAGCAGCCAACGAAACTCTTTGCCGGGACAGACGAACACCGGGGAGCTGTTTTTT
.	TRBV6-5	TRBJ1-2	.	CASSRDRNYGYTF	TGTGCCAGCAGCCGGGACCGTAACTATGGCTACACCTTC
.	TRBV7-2	TRBJ2-3	.	CASSLGALDTQYF	TGTGCCAGCAGCCTTGGGGCCCTAGATACGCAGTATTTT
.	TRBV5-6	TRBJ2-4	.	CASSLGQSSQYF	TGTGCCAGCAGCTTGGGGCAGTCCTCCCAGTACTTC
.	TRBV20-1	TRBJ1-1	.	CSGLENTEAFF	TGCAGTGGGCTAGAGAACACTGAAGCTTTCTTT
.	TRBV2	TRBJ2-2	.	CASSVENSRSGELFF	TGTGCCAGCAGTGTTGAGAACTCCCGGTCCGGGGAGCTGTTTTTT
TRBD2	TRBV7-9	TRBJ2-7	.	CASTFPLAGAYEQYF	TGTGCCAGCACCTTCCCCCTAGCGGGCGCCTACGAGCAGTACTTC
.	TRBV5-4	TRBJ2-3	.	CASSLVTEDTQYF	TGTGCCAGCAGCTTGGTGACCGAAGATACGCAGTATTTT
TRBD1	TRBV5-1	TRBJ1-1	.	CASSLQGGTEAFF	TGCGCCAGCAGCCTACAGGGGGGAACTGAAGCTTTCTTT
TRBD1	TRBV29-1	TRBJ1-4	few	CSGTGDNEKLFF	TGCAGCGGGACAGGGGACAATGAAAAACTGTTTTTT
.	TRBV27	TRBJ2-1	.	CATSDSFYNEQFF	TGTGCCACTTCGGACAGCTTTTACAATGAGCAGTTCTTC
TRBD1	TRBV6-5	TRBJ2-1	.	CASSRDSKYNEQFF	TGTGCCAGCAGCCGGGACAGTAAATACAATGAGCAGTTCTTC